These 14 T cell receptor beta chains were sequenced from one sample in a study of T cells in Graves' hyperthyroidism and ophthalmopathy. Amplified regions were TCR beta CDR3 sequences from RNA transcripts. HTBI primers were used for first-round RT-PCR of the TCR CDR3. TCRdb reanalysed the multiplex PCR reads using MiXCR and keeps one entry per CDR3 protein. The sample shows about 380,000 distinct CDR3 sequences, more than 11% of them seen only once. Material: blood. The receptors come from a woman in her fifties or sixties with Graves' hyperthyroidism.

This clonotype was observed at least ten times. The CDR3 region has the DNA TGTGCCAGCAATTCCGGGACCCAGCCAGGGACCCAGTACTTC. Amino acids: CASNSGTQPGTQYF. The chain couples TRBV28 to TRBJ2-5; D may correspond to TRBD1 or TRBD2 (5 bases each). This CDR3 contains 14 residues. CDR1 is MDHEN and CDR2 is SYDVKM in the germline V gene. The V gene lost 7 bases and the J gene lost 7 bases, with 19 bases spanning the gap.

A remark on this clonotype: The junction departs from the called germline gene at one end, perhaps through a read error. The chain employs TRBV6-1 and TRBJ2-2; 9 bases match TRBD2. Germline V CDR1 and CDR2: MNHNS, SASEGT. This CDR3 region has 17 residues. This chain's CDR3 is CASTWSVPSGNAGELFF. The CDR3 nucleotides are TGTGCCAGCACCTGGTCCGTGCCTAGCGGGAACGCCGGGGAGCTGTTTTTT.

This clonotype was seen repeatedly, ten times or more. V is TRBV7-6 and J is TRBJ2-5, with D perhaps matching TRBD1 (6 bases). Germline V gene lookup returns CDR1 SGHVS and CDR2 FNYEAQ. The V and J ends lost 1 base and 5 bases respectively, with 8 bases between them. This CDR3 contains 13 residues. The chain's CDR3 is CASSLGQVETQYF. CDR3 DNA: TGTGCCAGCAGCTTAGGACAGGTGGAGACCCAGTACTTC.

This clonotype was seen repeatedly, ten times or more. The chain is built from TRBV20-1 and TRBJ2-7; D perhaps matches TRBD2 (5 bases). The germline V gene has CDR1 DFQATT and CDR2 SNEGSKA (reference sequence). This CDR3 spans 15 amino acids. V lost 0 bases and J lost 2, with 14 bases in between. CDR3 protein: CSARDGRVGPYEQYF. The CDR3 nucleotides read TGCAGTGCTAGAGACGGGCGGGTTGGTCCCTACGAGCAGTACTTC.

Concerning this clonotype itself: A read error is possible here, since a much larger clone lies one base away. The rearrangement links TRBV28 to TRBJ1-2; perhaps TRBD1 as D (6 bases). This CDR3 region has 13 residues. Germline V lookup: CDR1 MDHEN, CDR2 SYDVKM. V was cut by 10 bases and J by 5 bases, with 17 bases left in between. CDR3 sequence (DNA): TGTGCCAACAACCTGGACAGACAGTATGGCTACACCTTC. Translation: CANNLDRQYGYTF.

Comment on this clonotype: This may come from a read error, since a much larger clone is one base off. The CDR3 sequence: CAWSAGLDSYNEQFF. For the CDR3, the DNA is TGTGCCTGGAGTGCAGGCCTGGATTCCTACAATGAGCAGTTCTTC. The chain uses TRBV30 and TRBJ2-1; no reliable D call. The V and J ends lost 1 base and 1 base respectively, with 11 bases between them. From germline, CDR1 is GTSNPN and CDR2 SVGIG (reference sequence). This CDR3 region has 15 residues.

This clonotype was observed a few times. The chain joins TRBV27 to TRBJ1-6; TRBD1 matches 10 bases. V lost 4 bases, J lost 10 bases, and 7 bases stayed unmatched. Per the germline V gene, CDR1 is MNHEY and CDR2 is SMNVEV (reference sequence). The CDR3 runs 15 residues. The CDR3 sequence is CASSSDRGPGSPLHF. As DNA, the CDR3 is TGTGCCAGCAGTTCAGACAGGGGGCCGGGATCACCCCTCCACTTT.

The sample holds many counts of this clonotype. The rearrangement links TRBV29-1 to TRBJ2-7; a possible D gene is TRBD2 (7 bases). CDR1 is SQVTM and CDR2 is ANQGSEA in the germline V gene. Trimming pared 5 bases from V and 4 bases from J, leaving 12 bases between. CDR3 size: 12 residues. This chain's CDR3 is CSVRGGGYEQYF. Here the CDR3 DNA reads TGCAGCGTTCGGGGAGGGGGGTACGAGCAGTACTTC.

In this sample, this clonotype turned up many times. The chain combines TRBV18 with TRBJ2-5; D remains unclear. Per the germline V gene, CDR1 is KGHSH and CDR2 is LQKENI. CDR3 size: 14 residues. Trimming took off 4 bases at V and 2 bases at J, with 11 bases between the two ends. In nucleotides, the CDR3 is TGTGCCAGCTCACGCGACACGCTGCAAGAGACCCAGTACTTC. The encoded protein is CASSRDTLQETQYF.

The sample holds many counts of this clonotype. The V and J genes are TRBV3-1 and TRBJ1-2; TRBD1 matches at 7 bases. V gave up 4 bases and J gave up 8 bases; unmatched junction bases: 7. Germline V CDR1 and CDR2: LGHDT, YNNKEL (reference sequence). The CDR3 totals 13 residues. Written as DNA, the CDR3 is TGTGCCAGCAGCCTCAGGGGGGAGTACGGCTACACCTTC. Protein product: CASSLRGEYGYTF.

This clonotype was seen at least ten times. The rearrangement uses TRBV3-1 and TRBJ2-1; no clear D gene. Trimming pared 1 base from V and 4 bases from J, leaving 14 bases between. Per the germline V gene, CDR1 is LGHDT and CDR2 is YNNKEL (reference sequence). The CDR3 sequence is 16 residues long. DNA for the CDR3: TGTGCCAGCAGCCAAGGTCTGGGTCAGTTTTACAATGAGCAGTTCTTC. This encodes CASSQGLGQFYNEQFF.

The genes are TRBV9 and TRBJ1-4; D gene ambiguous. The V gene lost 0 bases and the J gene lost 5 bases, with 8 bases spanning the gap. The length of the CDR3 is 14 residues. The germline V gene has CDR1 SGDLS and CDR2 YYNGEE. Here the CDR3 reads CASSVGGINEKLFF. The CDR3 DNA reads TGTGCCAGCAGCGTAGGGGGAATAAATGAAAAACTGTTTTTT. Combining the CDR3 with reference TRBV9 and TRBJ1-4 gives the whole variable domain DSGVTQTPKHLITATGQRVTLRCSPRSGDLSVYWYQQSLDQGLQFLIQYYNGEERAKGNILERFSAQQFPDLHSELNLSSLELGDSALYFCASSVGGINEKLFFGSGTQLSVL.

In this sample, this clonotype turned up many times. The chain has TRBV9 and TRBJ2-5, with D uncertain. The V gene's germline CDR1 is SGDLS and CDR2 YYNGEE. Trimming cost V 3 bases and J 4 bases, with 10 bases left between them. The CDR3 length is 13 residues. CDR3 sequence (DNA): TGTGCCAGCAGCGCCGGTTGGGGAGAGACCCAGTACTTC. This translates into CASSAGWGETQYF.

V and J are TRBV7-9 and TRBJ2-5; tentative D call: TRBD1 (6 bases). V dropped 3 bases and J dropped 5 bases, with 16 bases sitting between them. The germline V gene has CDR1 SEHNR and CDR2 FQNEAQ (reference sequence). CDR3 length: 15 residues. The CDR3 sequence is CASSFFVGAAETQYF. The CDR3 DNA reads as TGTGCCAGCAGCTTTTTTGTGGGGGCGGCGGAGACCCAGTACTTC.